This is a list of T cell receptor beta chains from one sample in a study of blood T cells in healthy people across ages. TCRdb redid the calling of the 5' RACE reads with MiXCR, one entry per CDR3 protein. The sample yields about 1,500,000 distinct CDR3 sequences, roughly 40% seen once. Source material: blood. All receptors come from a woman younger than 35 in good health. Both conserved end residues are part of each CDR3. Fields, in order: V gene, CDR3 length, clone size, J gene, D gene, CDR3 protein, CDR3 DNA. A D gene is named only where the DNA matches it firmly. Clone size is not always given. Where it is, it says once, few, many or a class for expanded clones.

TRBV10-2	14	few	TRBJ2-3	-	CASSDSLSTDTQYF	TGCGCCAGCAGTGATAGTCTAAGCACAGATACGCAGTATTTT
TRBV15	16	few	TRBJ2-6	-	CATSRRVGTGANVLTF	TGTGCCACCAGCCGCAGAGTGGGAACCGGGGCCAACGTCCTGACTTTC
TRBV27	15	-	TRBJ2-5	TRBD2	CASSLVGTTAGTQYF	TGTGCCAGCAGTTTAGTCGGGACTACCGCGGGTACCCAGTACTTC
TRBV5-1	19	many	TRBJ1-2	-	CASSLLTTSGPTANYGYTF	TGCGCCAGCAGCTTACTTACTACTTCGGGCCCCACAGCTAACTATGGCTACACCTTC
TRBV28	14	few	TRBJ2-5	TRBD2	CASSSAGHQETQYF	TGTGCCAGCAGCTCAGCGGGACACCAAGAGACCCAGTACTTC
TRBV12-3/TRBV12-4	13	-	TRBJ2-2	-	CASSSDLTGELFF	TGTGCCAGCAGTTCGGACCTCACCGGGGAGCTGTTTTTT
TRBV2	13	once	TRBJ1-1	-	CATRQRDLDEAFF	TGTGCCACCCGACAAAGGGATTTGGATGAAGCTTTCTTT
TRBV30	14	-	TRBJ1-1	-	CAWSVVKMNTEAFF	TGTGCCTGGAGTGTCGTGAAGATGAACACTGAAGCTTTCTTT
TRBV11-2	18	-	TRBJ1-6	-	CASSARIGGGSYNSPLHF	TGTGCCAGCAGCGCCCGGATTGGGGGGGGCTCCTATAATTCACCCCTCCACTTT
TRBV20-1	14	few	TRBJ1-5	TRBD1	CSAIPGQQNQPQHF	TGCAGTGCTATACCGGGACAGCAAAATCAGCCCCAGCATTTT
TRBV4-1	15	-	TRBJ2-5	TRBD1	CASSFGQGIMETQYF	TGCGCCAGCAGCTTCGGACAGGGGATCATGGAGACCCAGTACTTC
TRBV12-5	15	-	TRBJ2-3	-	CASGLTRLSTDTQYF	TGTGCTAGTGGTTTGACTCGACTTAGCACAGATACGCAGTATTTT
TRBV20-1	12	many	TRBJ2-7	-	CSAARGSYEQYF	TGCAGTGCCGCCCGGGGCTCCTACGAGCAGTACTTC
TRBV14	16	few	TRBJ2-7	TRBD2	CASSGIAGGFVYEQYF	TGTGCCAGCAGCGGAATAGCGGGGGGCTTCGTCTACGAGCAGTACTTC
TRBV7-9	16	-	TRBJ2-3	TRBD2	CASSSTSGRAVDTQYF	TGTGCCAGCAGCTCTACTAGCGGGAGGGCCGTAGATACGCAGTATTTT
TRBV2	15	few	TRBJ2-3	TRBD2	CASSTSGGFTDTQYF	TGTGCCAGCAGTACTAGCGGAGGGTTCACAGATACGCAGTATTTT
TRBV13	15	-	TRBJ2-1	TRBD2	CASSPVGGRYNEQFF	TGTGCCAGCAGCCCCGTGGGCGGGAGATACAATGAGCAGTTCTTC
TRBV7-9	13	-	TRBJ2-5	-	CASSGGKQETQYF	TGTGCCAGCAGCGGGGGGAAACAAGAGACCCAGTACTTC
TRBV20-1	13	-	TRBJ2-5	-	CSASRDFQETQYF	TGCAGTGCTAGCCGGGACTTTCAAGAGACCCAGTACTTC
TRBV20-1	15	few	TRBJ2-3	TRBD2	CSAPPGLAVTDTQYF	TGCAGTGCTCCACCGGGACTAGCGGTCACAGATACGCAGTATTTT
TRBV28	12	-	TRBJ1-5	-	CASSLPLLPQHF	TGTGCCAGCAGTTTACCACTACTGCCCCAGCATTTT
TRBV7-2	13	-	TRBJ1-1	-	CASSSLTGPEAFF	TGTGCCAGCAGCTCCTTGACAGGTCCTGAAGCTTTCTTT
TRBV15	16	-	TRBJ2-4	-	CATSRVAELAKNIQYF	TGTGCCACCAGCAGAGTGGCAGAATTAGCCAAAAACATTCAGTACTTC
TRBV10-3	15	-	TRBJ1-1	-	CAISESGGTALRAFF	TGTGCCATCAGTGAGTCCGGGGGAACGGCCTTGAGGGCTTTCTTT
TRBV24-1	15	-	TRBJ1-2	TRBD1	CATSGPMTGDYGYTF	TGTGCCACCAGCGGACCAATGACAGGGGACTATGGCTACACCTTC
TRBV12-3/TRBV12-4	14	-	TRBJ2-1	TRBD1	CASTPTGPYNEQFF	TGTGCCAGCACCCCGACAGGGCCCTACAATGAGCAGTTCTTC
TRBV27	16	few	TRBJ2-7	-	CASSPRLPLMIYEQYF	TGTGCCAGCAGTCCCAGACTCCCTCTGATGATATACGAGCAGTACTTC
TRBV27	13	-	TRBJ2-7	-	CASSVSGSDEQYF	TGTGCCAGCAGTGTATCGGGGTCTGACGAGCAGTACTTC
TRBV4-2	13	few	TRBJ2-7	-	CASSQPGGYEQYF	TGTGCCAGCAGCCAACCTGGGGGGTACGAGCAGTACTTC
TRBV27	15	few	TRBJ2-5	-	CASSLEMADQETQYF	TGTGCCAGCAGTTTGGAAATGGCAGATCAAGAGACCCAGTACTTC
TRBV7-2	16	few	TRBJ2-3	TRBD1	CASSLGTGGLTDTQYF	TGTGCCAGCAGCTTAGGGACAGGGGGCTTAACAGATACGCAGTATTTT
TRBV20-1	15	-	TRBJ1-2	-	CSARAPPGRGEGYTF	TGCAGTGCTAGGGCCCCCCCCGGTAGGGGAGAAGGCTACACCTTC
TRBV4-1	17	-	TRBJ2-5	-	CASSSGGGLDDQETQYF	TGCGCCAGCAGCAGCGGAGGAGGGCTGGACGATCAAGAGACCCAGTACTTC
TRBV29-1	11	-	TRBJ1-2	-	CSSTMDYGYTF	TGCAGCTCAACAATGGACTATGGCTACACCTTC
TRBV7-2	18	-	TRBJ2-7	-	CASSFDRPVSTTSYEQYF	TGTGCCAGCAGCTTTGACAGGCCAGTCTCAACAACCTCGTACGAGCAGTACTTC
TRBV27	13	few	TRBJ1-6	-	CASKDSQGSPLHF	TGTGCCAGCAAGGACAGCCAGGGGTCACCCCTCCACTTT
TRBV7-9	12	few	TRBJ2-3	-	CAARRGEDTQYF	TGTGCCGCCAGGCGGGGTGAAGATACGCAGTATTTT
TRBV9	16	-	TRBJ1-2	-	CASSASNLDKDYGYTF	TGTGCCAGCAGCGCCTCCAACCTCGACAAGGACTATGGCTACACCTTC
TRBV29-1	17	many	TRBJ2-1	TRBD2	CSVDGTSGSSSYNEQFF	TGCAGCGTTGATGGTACTAGCGGGAGCAGCTCCTACAATGAGCAGTTCTTC
TRBV20-1	14	-	TRBJ2-4	TRBD1	CSIGQGIAKNIQYF	TGCTCCATAGGACAGGGGATAGCCAAAAACATTCAGTACTTC
TRBV2	9	-	TRBJ2-1	-	CISGNEQFF	TGTATCAGCGGTAATGAGCAGTTCTTC
TRBV29-1	15	few	TRBJ2-4	-	CSALGGVEAKNIQYF	TGCAGCGCCCTCGGTGGGGTGGAGGCCAAAAACATTCAGTACTTC
TRBV29-1	12	few	TRBJ2-7	-	CSVVKFSGEQYF	TGCAGCGTTGTAAAGTTTTCCGGCGAGCAGTACTTC
TRBV6-5	17	-	TRBJ2-5	-	CASSYSSPESIYNEQYF	TGTGCCAGCAGTTACTCGTCCCCAGAATCCATCTACAATGAGCAGTACTTC
TRBV12-3/TRBV12-4	15	-	TRBJ2-6	-	CATTTSSSGANVLTF	TGTGCCACCACCACCTCTAGCTCTGGGGCCAACGTCCTGACTTTC
TRBV27	15	few	TRBJ1-4	-	CASSTRGLFNEKLFF	TGTGCCAGCAGTACGCGGGGGCTCTTTAATGAAAAACTGTTTTTT
TRBV5-1	13	-	TRBJ1-1	-	CASSFGASTEAFF	TGCGCCAGCAGCTTCGGGGCGAGCACTGAAGCTTTCTTT
TRBV5-6	16	many	TRBJ1-4	TRBD1	CASSPDRGATNEKLFF	TGTGCCAGCAGCCCGGACAGGGGTGCAACTAATGAAAAACTGTTTTTT
TRBV3-1	14	few	TRBJ2-7	-	CASSRMDGTYEQYF	TGTGCCAGCAGCCGTATGGACGGAACCTACGAGCAGTACTTC
TRBV9	14	-	TRBJ1-2	-	CAGSGGQLRGGYTF	TGTGCCGGCAGCGGAGGACAGCTTCGGGGTGGCTACACCTTC
TRBV7-9	18	few	TRBJ2-5	TRBD2	CASSPGTSGGPSQETQYF	TGTGCCAGCAGCCCGGGGACTAGCGGGGGCCCCTCTCAAGAGACCCAGTACTTC